Below are 7 T cell receptor beta chains sequenced from a single sample in a study of beta chain features in type 1 diabetes. Overall study findings and caveats: When Type 1 diabetes patients were examined, their TCRB CDR3s proved moderately but significantly shorter in all four CD4+ subsets.

Their cognate antigens are unknown. Investigators reverse transcribed all isolated RNA, so they sequenced expressed TCRB transcripts. The repertoire was sequenced with immunoSEQ multiplex PCR; TCRdb's copy has only in-frame clones and lacks some. Among 280,000 or so clones listed, over 14% were seen once. The material sequenced was naive CD4+ T cells from blood. The receptor source for this set is a man between 18 and 35 years old with type 1 diabetes.

The sample holds a few counts of this clone. One junction end does not reproduce the germline sequence, and a read error may be involved. The chain has TRBV7-2 and TRBJ2-1; D is ambiguous. This CDR3 has 12 residues. Germline-derived CDR1 and CDR2 are SGHTA and FQGNSA. The CDR3 DNA sequence: TGTGCCAGCAGCTTATCCTCCAATGAGCAGTTCTTC. This gives the protein CASSLSSNEQFF.

This clone has a handful of counts. The rearrangement joins TRBV27 to TRBJ2-7; 10 bases are shared with TRBD1. V was pared by 6 bases and J by 6 bases, with 5 bases of the junction left unmatched. Germline loops: CDR1 MNHEY, CDR2 SMNVEV (reference sequence). The CDR3 has 13 residues. CDR3 bases: TGTGCCAGCAGCCGAAGGACAGGGGGCGAGCAGTACTTC. Protein product: CASSRRTGGEQYF.

This rearrangement joins TRBV6-6 to TRBJ2-2; 10 nucleotides align to TRBD2. Per the germline V gene, CDR1 is MNHNY and CDR2 is SVGAGI (reference sequence). This CDR3 has 15 amino acids. The V and J ends lost 5 bases and 4 bases, in that order; junction bases with no gene match: 4. CDR3 sequence reads: CASSSGRASTGELFF. CDR3 in DNA: TGTGCCAGCAGTAGCGGGAGGGCCTCCACCGGGGAGCTGTTTTTT.

This clone was detected only a few times. The J gene is TRBJ1-1, the V gene TRBV18; D gene uncertain. The germline CDR1 and CDR2 sequences are KGHSH and LQKENI. Trimming took 3 bases from V and 1 from J, leaving 6 bases between them. The CDR3 loop spans 13 amino acids. DNA for the CDR3: TGTGCCAGCTCACCGAGCAAGAACACTGAAGCTTTCTTT. As protein: CASSPSKNTEAFF.

The chain is built from TRBV15 and TRBJ2-1, with a tentative D call TRBD2 (6 bases). Between the trimmed V and J ends, which lost 2 bases and 12 bases, there was a span of 14 bases. There are 13 residues in the CDR3. Per germline, CDR1 LNHNV and CDR2 YYDKDF (reference sequence). CDR3 loop: CATSRLEGPGQFF. The CDR3 bases are TGTGCCACCAGCAGACTGGAGGGGCCTGGGCAGTTCTTC.

This clone has only a few counts. V is TRBV28 and J is TRBJ2-5; 8 nucleotides align to TRBD1. CDR1 MDHEN and CDR2 SYDVKM come from the germline V gene. J was trimmed by 3 bases and V by 10 bases; bases with no gene match: 4. CDR3 length: 12 residues. Written as DNA, the CDR3 is TGTGCCACCAGGGGGCAGGAAGAGACCCAGTACTTC. Translated, it gives CATRGQEETQYF.

This clone was detected only a few times. The chain uses TRBV30 and TRBJ1-1, with 7 bases identical to TRBD1. This CDR3 spans 11 amino acids. After removal of 1 base from V and 11 bases from J, the junction contained 4 bases not matched to a gene. The germline CDR1 and CDR2 sequences are GTSNPN and SVGIG (reference sequence). CDR3 loop: CAWSGRGSAFF. CDR3 in DNA: TGTGCCTGGAGTGGCAGGGGGTCGGCTTTCTTT.